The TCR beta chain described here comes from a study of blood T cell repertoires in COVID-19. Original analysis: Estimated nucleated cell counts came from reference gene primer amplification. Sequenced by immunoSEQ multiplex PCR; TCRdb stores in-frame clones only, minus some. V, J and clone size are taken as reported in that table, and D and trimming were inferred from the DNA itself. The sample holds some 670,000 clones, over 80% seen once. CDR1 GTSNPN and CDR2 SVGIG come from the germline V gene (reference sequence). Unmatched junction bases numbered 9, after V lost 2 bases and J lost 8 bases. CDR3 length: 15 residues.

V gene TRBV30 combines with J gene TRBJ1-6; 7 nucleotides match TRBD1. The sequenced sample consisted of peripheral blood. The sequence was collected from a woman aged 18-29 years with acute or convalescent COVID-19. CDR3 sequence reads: CAWSLLTGTYSPLHF. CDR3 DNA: TGTGCCTGGAGTCTATTGACAGGGACATATTCACCCCTCCACTTT.